The 26 T cell receptor beta chains below were found in one sample sequenced in a study of blood T cell repertoires in COVID-19. Profiled with immunoSEQ multiplex PCR; TCRdb holds only in-frame clones, not every one. The table shows some 200,000 clones, with nearly 90% occurring only once. The sequenced sample consisted of peripheral blood. All receptors derive from a man aged 45-65 years with COVID-19, enrolled during active disease.

The chain uses TRBV3-1 (or the pseudogene TRBV3-2) and TRBJ1-2; D may be TRBD1 (5 bases). CDR3 size: 12 residues. CDR1 LGHDT and CDR2 YNNKEL come from the germline V gene (reference sequence). V gave up 4 bases and J gave up 9 bases, with 12 bases separating them. CDR3 sequence: CASSRGTGSYTF. The CDR3 DNA reads TGTGCCAGCAGCCGGGGGACTGGGAGCTACACCTTC.

This clone was observed a single time. The genes are TRBV6-5 and TRBJ1-1; a weak D match, TRBD1 (5 bases). The CDR3 totals 11 residues. Germline CDR1 reads MNHEY; CDR2 reads SVGAGI. The V gene lost 6 bases and the J gene lost 5 bases, with 7 bases spanning the gap. CDR3 protein: CASRGVTEAFF. CDR3 in DNA: TGTGCCAGCAGAGGGGTTACTGAAGCTTTCTTT.

The CDR3 DNA follows: TGTGCCAGCAGCCCCGGCGGGGATCTCCGGGAGACCCAGTACTTC. Its translation is CASSPGGDLRETQYF. This chain connects TRBV28 to TRBJ2-5; D is possibly TRBD2 (6 bases). Germline V lookup: CDR1 MDHEN, CDR2 SYDVKM. The CDR3 has 15 residues. The germline V and J ends were trimmed by 6 bases and 5 bases, with 19 bases remaining between them.

The chain joins TRBV19 to TRBJ2-2; 8 bases are a match to TRBD1. Germline lookup yields CDR1 LNHDA and CDR2 SQIVND (reference sequence). The V segment lost 5 bases and the J segment 5 bases; nucleotides outside the gene matches: 7. This CDR3 spans 15 amino acids. The CDR3 reads CASSARTGHTGELFF. Written as DNA, the CDR3 is TGTGCCAGTAGTGCCCGGACAGGGCATACCGGGGAGCTGTTTTTT.

The CDR3 DNA reads as TGTGCCATCAGTTCGACAGGGGATAACACTGAAGCTTTCTTT. Translation gives CAISSTGDNTEAFF. The rearrangement joins TRBV10-3 to TRBJ1-1; 8 nucleotides match TRBD1. Unmatched junction bases numbered 4, after V lost 5 bases and J lost 2 bases. Germline V lookup: CDR1 ENHRY, CDR2 SYGVKD. This CDR3 contains 14 residues.

The V gene is TRBV9, the J gene TRBJ1-4; 7 nucleotides agree with TRBD1. The CDR3 is 15 residues long. V gave up 3 bases and J gave up 8 bases; unmatched junction bases: 10. Germline V CDR1 and CDR2: SGDLS, YYNGEE. The CDR3 sequence: CASSARTGAREKLFF. CDR3 DNA: TGTGCCAGCAGCGCCCGAACAGGGGCTCGGGAAAAACTGTTTTTT.

V gene TRBV18 combines with J gene TRBJ2-7, with 11 bases identical to TRBD2. V dropped 4 bases and J dropped 2; count of bases not matched to a gene: 4. Looked up from germline, CDR1 is KGHSH and CDR2 is LQKENI. This CDR3 has 15 amino acids. CDR3 bases: TGTGCCAGCTCACAACTAGCGGGGGCCACCTACGAGCAGTACTTC. Protein product: CASSQLAGATYEQYF. Filled out from reference TRBV18 and TRBJ2-7, the complete variable domain reads NAGVMQNPRHLVRRRGQEARLRCSPMKGHSHVYWYRQLPEEGLKFMVYLQKENIIDESGMPKERFSAEFPKEGPSILRIQQVVRGDSAAYFCASSQLAGATYEQYFGPGTRLTVT.

The V call is TRBV7-2, the J call TRBJ1-3; possibly TRBD1 for D (5 bases). The V end lost 1 base, the J end lost 0 bases, and 7 bases lay between the germline ends. The CDR3 has 15 residues. Germline lookup yields CDR1 SGHTA and CDR2 FQGNSA. The DNA of the CDR3 is TGTGCCAGCAGCTTAGACAGGACCTCTGGAAACACCATATATTTT. This translates into CASSLDRTSGNTIYF.

V and J are TRBV7-2 and TRBJ2-1; D might be TRBD2 (6 bases). Per germline, CDR1 SGHTA and CDR2 FQGNSA. The CDR3 is 16 residues long. The V gene lost 3 bases and the J gene lost 5 bases, with 17 bases spanning the gap. The CDR3 is CASSLRPGLKNNEQFF. CDR3 bases: TGTGCCAGCAGCTTGAGGCCGGGACTTAAAAACAATGAGCAGTTCTTC.

The rearrangement uses TRBV28 and TRBJ2-3; 9 bases align to TRBD2. Germline CDR1 is MDHEN and CDR2 is SYDVKM. V dropped 5 bases and J dropped 9; count of bases not matched to a gene: 9. The CDR3 has 14 amino acids. The CDR3 loop is CASSPTPRGGTQYF. For the CDR3, the DNA is TGTGCCAGCAGTCCAACCCCGCGGGGGGGCACGCAGTATTTT.

This clone came up a few times. The chain employs TRBV29-1 and TRBJ1-2; the match to TRBD1 covers 9 bases. Germline values: CDR1 SQVTM, CDR2 ANQGSEA. The length of the CDR3 is 15 residues. The J segment lost 6 bases and the V segment lost 4 bases, leaving 12 bases of the junction unmatched. The CDR3 sequence is CSVGAGTGGSHGYTF. CDR3 bases: TGCAGCGTTGGGGCCGGTACAGGGGGCAGCCATGGCTACACCTTC.

The chain uses TRBV30 and TRBJ1-1; D might be TRBD1 (6 bases). Germline V gene data show CDR1 as GTSNPN and CDR2 as SVGIG (reference sequence). CDR3 length: 10 residues. V was cut by 5 bases and J by 8 bases, with 9 bases left in between. DNA for the CDR3: TGTGCCTGGGCACAGGGAGAAGCTTTCTTT. Translation gives CAWAQGEAFF.

The chain combines TRBV28 with TRBJ2-1; 10 bases match TRBD2. The CDR3 is 17 amino acids. Germline loops: CDR1 MDHEN, CDR2 SYDVKM. The ends lost 1 base at V and 5 bases at J; junction bases unmatched: 8. CDR3 coding DNA: TGTGCCAGCAGTTTATTAGGGGCTAGCGGGAGCAACAATGAGCAGTTCTTC. This codes for CASSLLGASGSNNEQFF.

The chain is built from TRBV6-5 and TRBJ2-5; 8 bases match TRBD1. The ends lost 6 bases at V and 8 bases at J; junction bases unmatched: 5. This CDR3 has 12 residues. CDR1 and CDR2 from the germline V gene are MNHEY and SVGAGI. CDR3 amino acids: CASSNDRGTQYF. DNA of the CDR3: TGTGCCAGCAGCAATGACAGGGGAACCCAGTACTTC.

This clone was seen once. This sample includes further DNA sequences coding for the same CDR3. The chain links TRBV3-1 (or the pseudogene TRBV3-2) to TRBJ2-7; a possible D gene is TRBD2 (6 bases). Germline V lookup: CDR1 LGHDT, CDR2 YNNKEL (reference sequence). V gave up 4 bases and J gave up 6 bases, with 10 bases separating them. This CDR3 spans 12 amino acids. CDR3 DNA sequence: TGTGCCAGCAGCCGTAGCGGCGGCGAGCAGTACTTC. It encodes CASSRSGGEQYF.

This chain connects TRBV3-1 (or the pseudogene TRBV3-2) to TRBJ2-3; 10 bases align to TRBD2. This CDR3 comprises 15 residues. Germline V gene sequence: CDR1 LGHDT, CDR2 YNNKEL (reference sequence). The J segment lost 6 bases and the V segment lost 0 bases, leaving 3 bases of the junction unmatched. This CDR3 is CASSQDNSGGDTQYF. CDR3 nucleotide sequence: TGTGCCAGCAGCCAAGATAATAGCGGGGGGGATACGCAGTATTTT.

This chain connects TRBV6-2 or TRBV6-3 to TRBJ2-1, with a possible D match to TRBD2 (5 bases). The germline V gene encodes CDR1 MNHEY and CDR2 SVGEGT. V lost 0 bases, J lost 3 bases, and 9 bases lay in between. This CDR3 contains 15 residues. The CDR3 DNA is TGTGCCAGCAGTTACTCCCCCACTAGCTACAATGAGCAGTTCTTC. It yields the protein CASSYSPTSYNEQFF.

This clone occurred once. The chain uses TRBV29-1 and TRBJ2-7; the match to TRBD1 covers 10 bases. The CDR3 has 12 amino acids. Germline V gene sequence: CDR1 SQVTM, CDR2 ANQGSEA. V trimming: 5 bases; J trimming: 4 bases; junction bases outside the gene matches: 2. The CDR3 loop is CSVRTGGYEQYF. The CDR3 DNA follows: TGCAGCGTTCGGACAGGGGGATACGAGCAGTACTTC.

This clone appeared a single time. The V call is TRBV2, the J call TRBJ1-4, with D possibly TRBD1 on 5 matching bases. Germline lookup yields CDR1 SNHLY and CDR2 FYNNEI. The CDR3 length is 17 residues. V was clipped by 2 bases and J by 1 base, with 14 bases between them. The CDR3 loop is CASSETAGWRTNEKLFF. The CDR3 bases are TGTGCCAGCAGTGAAACGGCAGGGTGGAGAACTAATGAAAAACTGTTTTTT.

J is TRBJ2-3 and V is TRBV9, with TRBD2 identical over 10 bases. V lost 5 bases, J lost 4 bases, and 1 base stayed unmatched. The CDR3 is made up of 13 amino acids. CDR1 is SGDLS and CDR2 is YYNGEE in the germline V gene. CDR3 DNA: TGTGCCAGCAGTAGCGGGAGGTCAGATACGCAGTATTTT. This gives the protein CASSSGRSDTQYF.

CDR3: CAISYGTRANEQFF. In DNA, the CDR3 is TGTGCCATCAGTTACGGGACTAGGGCCAATGAGCAGTTCTTC. V usage is TRBV10-3 and J usage is TRBJ2-1; TRBD2 aligns across 8 bases. Germline lookup yields CDR1 ENHRY and CDR2 SYGVKD. The V gene end was trimmed by 5 bases and the J gene end by 6 bases; junction bases not matched to a gene: 6. CDR3 size: 14 residues.

This CDR3 is CASSLSPAGETQYF. Here the CDR3 DNA reads TGTGCCAGCAGCTTGTCCCCAGCCGGGGAGACCCAGTACTTC. This chain joins TRBV5-8 and TRBJ2-5; D remains unclear. V was cut by 1 base and J by 5 bases, with 12 bases left in between. This CDR3 has 14 residues. CDR1 is SGHTS, CDR2 YDEGEE, per germline.

The chain couples TRBV11-2 to TRBJ1-2; D perhaps matches TRBD1 (5 bases). Germline V gives CDR1 SGHAT, CDR2 FQNNGV. This CDR3 is built from 17 residues. Trimming left V 1 base short and J 3 bases short, with 18 bases between. The CDR3 bases are TGTGCCAGCAGCTTAGCATTTCAGGGTCTATTTCACTATGGCTACACCTTC. Translated, it gives CASSLAFQGLFHYGYTF.

This clone was found a few times. CDR3 sequence: CASSSKDRDTEAFF. In DNA, the CDR3 is TGCGCCAGCAGCTCTAAGGACAGGGATACTGAAGCTTTCTTT. The genes are TRBV5-1 and TRBJ1-1, with 8 bases lining up with TRBD1. The V segment lost 3 bases and the J segment 5 bases; nucleotides outside the gene matches: 6. CDR3 length equals 14 residues. The germline CDR1 and CDR2 sequences are SGHRS and YFSETQ.

There are a few counts of this clone. The gene calls are TRBV7-9 and TRBJ1-2; 7 bases align to TRBD1. The CDR3 has 13 amino acids. Per germline, CDR1 SEHNR and CDR2 FQNEAQ (reference sequence). V trimming: 11 bases; J trimming: 8 bases; junction bases outside the gene matches: 14. CDR3 DNA sequence: TGTGCCGGACAAGGGGGCGCAGGTTGGGGCTACACCTTC. Protein: CAGQGGAGWGYTF.

This chain uses TRBV6-5 with TRBJ1-5, with 10 bases lining up with TRBD1. Losses at the gene ends were 11 bases for V and 4 bases for J; bases not matched to a gene: 8. Germline CDR1 MNHEY, CDR2 SVGAGI. The CDR3 runs 14 residues. CDR3 coding DNA: TGTGCCGGGCACCGGGACAGGGGAAATCAGCCCCAGCATTTT. It codes for CAGHRDRGNQPQHF.